This TCR beta chain originates from a study of blood T cell repertoires in COVID-19. Study-wide context: Samples of COVID-19 (acute and convalescent) were obtained from the United States, Italy and Spain. PBMCs, B-cell-depleted T cells, or T cells were the source of the cDNA or gDNA that made up the material.

In the original processing: Reference gene primer amplification gave estimated nucleated cell counts. TCRdb keeps only in-frame clones here, not all; method: immunoSEQ multiplex PCR. That table furnishes V, J and clone size, whereas the DNA furnished D and trimming. This table has about 150,000 clones, 80% appearing once. The length of the CDR3 is 13 residues. Germline CDR1 is LNHDA and CDR2 is SQIVND (reference sequence). V lost 5 bases and J lost 6, with 11 bases in between. The chain combines TRBV19 with TRBJ1-5, with D maybe TRBD1 (5 bases). Sequenced input: peripheral blood. The receptor was isolated from a man in his 60s with acute or convalescent COVID-19. The CDR3 loop reads CASSFQGSQPQHF. Here the CDR3 DNA reads TGTGCCAGTAGTTTCCAGGGAAGTCAGCCCCAGCATTTT.